The T cell receptor (beta chain) under discussion was sequenced for a study of T cells in Graves' hyperthyroidism and ophthalmopathy. Whole-study context: Peripheral blood was collected at initial diagnosis, before any treatment.

RNA transcripts served as the template for amplifying TCR beta CDR3 regions. Carried out on the TCR CDR3, a first-round RT-PCR used the HTBI primer set. TCRdb ran MiXCR on the multiplex PCR reads and lists one entry per CDR3 protein. Of around 600,000 distinct CDR3 sequences listed, around 15% are singletons. This clonotype was found many times. Its antigen is not known. General study findings and limits: Ophthalmopathy could be told apart from stable hyperthyroidism with a 13 V-J model.

Subjects with ophthalmopathy showed a Clinical Activity Score no lower than 3, a NOSPECS grade no lower than 4, and a duration shorter than 3 months. Sequencing used blood. This TCR derives from a woman aged 45-65 years with Graves' ophthalmopathy.

The CDR3 nucleotides read TGCAGTGCAGATGACCGGGACCAAACCTACGAGCAGTACTTC. It specifies CSADDRDQTYEQYF. The chain joins TRBV20-1 to TRBJ2-7; D tentatively reads TRBD1 or TRBD2 (5 bases each). Germline V gives CDR1 DFQATT, CDR2 SNEGSKA (reference sequence). V dropped 6 bases and J dropped 2 bases, with 17 bases sitting between them. This CDR3 is 14 amino acids long.